This T cell receptor (beta chain) is drawn from a study of blood T cell repertoires in COVID-19. Background on the study: Italy, Spain and the United States were the sources of the convalescent and acute COVID-19 samples.

The CDR3 is 15 amino acids. Trimming left V 4 bases short and J 0 bases short, with 14 bases between. Germline CDR1 SGHKS, CDR2 YYEKEE (reference sequence). Repertoires were generated with immunoSEQ multiplex PCR, while TCRdb's copy carries only in-frame clones and drops some. Of 97,000 or so clones listed, about 90% were seen once; the top ten hold roughly 5.6%. The sequence was collected from a woman aged 45-65 years with COVID-19, enrolled during active disease. The chain recombines TRBV5-5 with TRBJ2-7; possibly TRBD2 for D (6 bases). Sequencing input: peripheral blood. CDR3 loop: CASSPGEKSSYEQYF. CDR3 coding DNA: TGTGCCAGCAGCCCGGGAGAAAAAAGCTCCTACGAGCAGTACTTC.